Sequencing of this T cell receptor beta chain was carried out in a study of shared clonotypes between healthy human individuals. Study-wide points: It was anticipated that sequencing depth would influence how many clonotypes donors shared.

Every subset had its genomic DNA shared out evenly among several immunoSEQ plates. The authors sequenced unsorted PBMC DNA on ten immunoSEQ deep assay plates. Clones were sequenced by immunoSEQ multiplex PCR, and TCRdb holds only the in-frame ones, with some missing. This table has roughly 500,000 clones, roughly 80% appearing once. This clone was found once. As yet, its antigen is unknown. V was clipped by 7 bases and J by 1 base, with 10 bases between them. Germline V gene sequence: CDR1 LNHDA, CDR2 SQIVND (reference sequence). The CDR3 is made up of 14 amino acids. The specimen was PBMCs. The chain has TRBV19 and TRBJ2-2; D may match TRBD1 or TRBD2 (5 bases each). This TCR derives from a woman in her forties in good health. Some clones in this sample may be carry-over from other donors' samples. The CDR3: CASIRGRNTGELFF. Written as DNA, the CDR3 is TGTGCCAGTATTCGGGGCAGGAACACCGGGGAGCTGTTTTTT. Looking up the rest from reference TRBV19 and TRBJ2-2 gives the full variable domain: DGGITQSPKYLFRKEGQNVTLSCEQNLNHDAMYWYRQDPGQGLRLIYYSQIVNDFQKGDIAEGYSVSREKKESFPLTVTSAQKNPTAFYLCASIRGRNTGELFFGEGSRLTVL.